The clone carrying this TCR beta chain has a handful of counts. Its specificity is unknown. Germline-derived CDR1 and CDR2 are SGHRS and YFSETQ. J lost 4 bases, V lost 4 bases, and 6 bases had no gene match. The CDR3 length is 14 residues. Unique molecular identifiers were present on cDNA, and template switching added a universal primer site. TCRdb re-analysed the 5' RACE reads in MiXCR, keeping a single row per CDR3 protein. The sample holds about 1.7 million distinct CDR3 sequences, under 35% seen once. This specimen comes from a study of identical twins. General study results and limits: Fewer insertions were carried by abundant cord blood beta clonotypes, but none was seen in memory repertoires. Monozygotic twin pairs showed more out-of-frame TCR alpha sharing than models estimated.

Healthy Caucasian donors formed the entire cohort. Sequenced sample: cord blood. The clonotype originates from a newborn girl in good health. The V gene is TRBV5-1, the J gene TRBJ2-3; 7 bases match TRBD2. CDR3 sequence (DNA): TGCGCCAGCAGCCAAAGACTAGCAGCAGATACGCAGTATTTT. Translating it yields CASSQRLAADTQYF.